This passage covers 30 T cell receptor beta chains from one sample sequenced in a study of control samples from healthy donors and cancer patients. Using immunoSEQ multiplex PCR, the repertoire was profiled, and TCRdb retains in-frame clones only, with some absent. Here the sample spans tens of thousands of clones, roughly 89% being singletons. Sequencing used PBMCs. The receptor set was obtained from a woman between 50 and 59 years old with colorectal cancer.

CDR3 amino acids: CASKETGKNEQFF. The DNA of the CDR3 is TGTGCCAGCAAAGAGACAGGGAAGAATGAGCAGTTCTTC. The rearrangement links TRBV6-5 to TRBJ2-1; 7 nucleotides line up with TRBD1. Looked up from germline, CDR1 is MNHEY and CDR2 is SVGAGI. The CDR3 is 13 residues long. V trimming: 7 bases; J trimming: 7 bases; junction bases outside the gene matches: 7.

The chain employs TRBV12-3 or TRBV12-4 and TRBJ2-1, with no clear D. Trimming took off 3 bases at V and 9 bases at J, with 6 bases between the two ends. The length of the CDR3 is 11 residues. Here the CDR3 DNA reads TGTGCCAGCAGTTTCTCAATTGAGCAGTTCTTC. Translated, it gives CASSFSIEQFF.

The rearrangement links TRBV5-4 to TRBJ1-2, with 12 bases lining up with TRBD1. The V segment lost 4 bases and the J segment 3 bases; nucleotides outside the gene matches: 10. The germline gives CDR1 SGHNT, CDR2 YYREEE (reference sequence). The CDR3 is 17 residues long. The CDR3 loop reads CASSKGQGASLYYGYTF. The CDR3 DNA sequence: TGTGCCAGCAGCAAGGGACAGGGGGCGAGTTTATACTATGGCTACACCTTC. Using reference TRBV5-4 and TRBJ1-2 for the parts outside the CDR3, the full variable domain is ETGVTQSPTHLIKTRGQQVTLRCSSQSGHNTVSWYQQALGQGPQFIFQYYREEENGRGNFPPRFSGLQFPNYSSELNVNALELDDSALYLCASSKGQGASLYYGYTFGSGTRLTVV.

The chain uses TRBV9 and TRBJ2-3, with D possibly being TRBD2 (6 bases). CDR1 is SGDLS and CDR2 is YYNGEE in the germline V gene. Trimming took off 0 bases at V and 0 bases at J, with 11 bases between the two ends. CDR3 length equals 16 residues. The CDR3 spells CASSVGGESSTDTQYF. Here the CDR3 DNA reads TGTGCCAGCAGCGTAGGGGGGGAGTCTAGCACAGATACGCAGTATTTT.

The chain couples TRBV7-8 to TRBJ2-1, with TRBD2 as a possible D gene (6 bases). Trimming stripped 1 base from V and 4 bases from J, with 8 bases between. The CDR3 contains 14 residues. From germline, CDR1 is SGHVS and CDR2 FQNEAQ. CDR3 in DNA: TGTGCCAGCAGCTTAGAGGAGGGGTACAATGAGCAGTTCTTC. Translating gives CASSLEEGYNEQFF.

The genes are TRBV10-3 and TRBJ1-3, with D tentatively TRBD1 (6 bases). V lost 7 bases to trimming and J lost 4 bases, with 11 bases between them. Per the germline V gene, CDR1 is ENHRY and CDR2 is SYGVKD. The CDR3 spans 13 residues. CDR3 residues: CAINGGGGNTIYF. DNA for the CDR3: TGTGCCATCAATGGTGGGGGCGGAAACACCATATATTTT.

The chain has TRBV9 and TRBJ1-1; D remains unclear. CDR3 length: 13 amino acids. V shed 1 base and J shed 0 bases, with 4 bases lying between them. Germline loops: CDR1 SGDLS, CDR2 YYNGEE. CDR3 loop: CASSVFMNTEAFF. The CDR3 DNA is TGTGCCAGCAGCGTATTTATGAACACTGAAGCTTTCTTT.

There are a few counts of this clone. The chain carries TRBV28 and TRBJ2-1; D gene uncertain. The CDR3 loop spans 16 amino acids. The germline V gene encodes CDR1 MDHEN and CDR2 SYDVKM. V lost 2 bases and J lost 8, with 19 bases in between. The CDR3 DNA is TGTGCCAGCAGTTTAAGGGTAGTTGGTTGGGTCGATGAGCAGTTCTTC. It translates to CASSLRVVGWVDEQFF.

This sequence joins TRBV6-2 or TRBV6-3 and TRBJ1-1; D remains unclear. The germline V gene has CDR1 MNHEY and CDR2 SVGEGT. This CDR3 is 13 amino acids long. V was cut by 3 bases and J by 6 bases, with 11 bases left in between. As DNA, the CDR3 is TGTGCCAGCAGTTATAGTATGCGCGCTGAAGCTTTCTTT. Translated: CASSYSMRAEAFF.

V and J are TRBV14 and TRBJ2-5, with 8 bases lining up with TRBD1. Germline CDR1 SGHDN, CDR2 FVKESK. CDR3 length: 15 amino acids. Trimming removed 3 bases from V and 1 base from J; junction bases left unmatched: 4. As DNA, the CDR3 is TGTGCCAGCAGCCATAGGACAGGGTTCCAAGAGACCCAGTACTTC. It translates to CASSHRTGFQETQYF.

V usage is TRBV28 and J usage is TRBJ1-5, with D perhaps matching TRBD1 (5 bases). The CDR3 extends over 15 amino acids. The ends were cut back, 7 bases at V and 2 bases at J, with 15 bases in the middle. Germline CDR1 MDHEN, CDR2 SYDVKM. This CDR3 reads CASILGGVGNQPQHF. CDR3 coding DNA: TGTGCCAGCATCCTTGGGGGGGTCGGCAATCAGCCCCAGCATTTT.

The J gene is TRBJ2-1, the V gene TRBV24-1; TRBD1 aligns across 11 bases. Germline trimming cut 7 bases from V and 6 bases from J; bases unmatched to any gene: 10. CDR1 is KGHDR, CDR2 SFDVKD, per germline. The CDR3 spans 16 residues. CDR3 coding DNA: TGTGCCACCAGCGAAAGGTGGACAGGGGGCGGCAATGAGCAGTTCTTC. Its protein product is CATSERWTGGGNEQFF.

The chain couples TRBV19 to TRBJ1-2; TRBD1 agrees at 10 bases. V trimming: 3 bases; J trimming: 5 bases; junction bases outside the gene matches: 6. This CDR3 region has 15 residues. Per germline, CDR1 LNHDA and CDR2 SQIVND (reference sequence). CDR3 loop: CASSIGTGVEYGYTF. DNA for the CDR3: TGTGCCAGTAGTATTGGGACAGGGGTTGAGTATGGCTACACCTTC.

The rearrangement links TRBV7-6 to TRBJ1-1, with 7 bases that match TRBD1. V was clipped by 5 bases and J by 2 bases; unmatched bases: 5. The CDR3 has 14 residues. Germline V CDR1 and CDR2: SGHVS, FNYEAQ. CDR3 sequence (DNA): TGTGCCAGCAGCGCCCGACAGGGAAACACTGAAGCTTTCTTT. Its translation: CASSARQGNTEAFF. The full variable domain, its missing parts supplied by reference TRBV7-6 and TRBJ1-1, is GAGVSQSPRYKVTKRGQDVALRCDPISGHVSLYWYRQALGQGPEFLTYFNYEAQQDKSGLPNDRFSAERPEGSISTLTIQRTEQRDSAMYRCASSARQGNTEAFFGQGTRLTVV.

The genes are TRBV19 and TRBJ2-5, with D perhaps TRBD1 or TRBD2 (5 bases each). CDR1 and CDR2 from the germline V gene are LNHDA and SQIVND (reference sequence). Trimming stripped 6 bases from V and 4 bases from J, with 12 bases between. The CDR3 loop spans 13 amino acids. CDR3 sequence: CASRRGYGETQYF. The CDR3 region has the DNA TGTGCCAGTAGGAGGGGTTATGGAGAGACCCAGTACTTC.

The chain uses TRBV7-2 and TRBJ2-3, with D perhaps matching TRBD2 (5 bases). V was clipped by 5 bases and J by 0 bases, with 15 bases between them. Germline assignment: CDR1 SGHTA and CDR2 FQGNSA. The CDR3 sequence is 16 residues long. For the CDR3, the DNA is TGTGCCAGCAGCGCAGCGGTCAGTGCTAGCACAGATACGCAGTATTTT. Residues: CASSAAVSASTDTQYF.

This clone was observed a few times. The gene calls are TRBV24-1 and TRBJ1-1; 8 bases line up with TRBD1. V dropped 6 bases and J dropped 1; count of bases not matched to a gene: 3. The germline gives CDR1 KGHDR, CDR2 SFDVKD. CDR3 size: 14 residues. The CDR3 DNA reads as TGTGCCACCAGTCGGACAGGGCCGAACACTGAAGCTTTCTTT. As protein: CATSRTGPNTEAFF.

CDR3 DNA sequence: TGTGCCAGCAGTTACCGTGGGGGGTCCTACGAGCAGTACGTC. Translated: CASSYRGGSYEQYV. The gene calls are TRBV6-2 or TRBV6-3 and TRBJ2-7; a possible D gene is TRBD2 (6 bases). V lost 2 bases and J lost 1, with 9 bases in between. The V gene's germline CDR1 is MNHEY and CDR2 SVGEGT. The CDR3 is made up of 14 amino acids.

This clone has just one count. The chain recombines TRBV4-2 with TRBJ2-7, with 10 bases lining up with TRBD1. V gave up 7 bases and J gave up 4 bases; unmatched junction bases: 28. The germline gives CDR1 LGHNA, CDR2 YNFKEQ. The CDR3 covers 21 residues. The DNA of the CDR3 is TGTGCCAGCACCACAGCCGGTGGGGGACAGGGGCCAACAAAGGAATTTTACGAGCAGTACGTC. Residues: CASTTAGGGQGPTKEFYEQYV.

The chain carries TRBV27 and TRBJ1-6; D ambiguous. The CDR3 totals 16 residues. Germline V gene lookup returns CDR1 MNHEY and CDR2 SMNVEV (reference sequence). The V end was cut by 3 bases, the J end by 7 bases, with 16 bases between. The CDR3 region is CASSFLDRASNSPLHF. The CDR3 nucleotides read TGTGCCAGCAGTTTCCTCGACCGGGCCTCGAATTCACCCCTCCACTTT.

The chain combines TRBV7-2 with TRBJ1-5, with TRBD1 matching 8 bases. Trimming at V came to 0 bases and at J to 4 bases, leaving 5 bases not matched to a gene. The CDR3 extends over 16 amino acids. Germline-derived CDR1 and CDR2 are SGHTA and FQGNSA. CDR3: CASSLAQGVGNQPQHF. For the CDR3, the DNA is TGTGCCAGCAGCTTAGCACAGGGGGTAGGTAATCAGCCCCAGCATTTT.

This clone came up once. V is TRBV29-1 and J is TRBJ1-2; TRBD1 matches at 8 bases. The germline V gene encodes CDR1 SQVTM and CDR2 ANQGSEA. With 6 bases clipped from V and 4 bases from J, the junction kept 16 bases outside the gene matches. This CDR3 region has 16 residues. This CDR3 reads CSVMDREGPTVYGYTF. CDR3 nucleotides: TGCAGCGTGATGGACAGGGAGGGCCCTACGGTCTATGGCTACACCTTC. The full variable domain, in which reference TRBV29-1 and TRBJ1-2 provide the parts outside the CDR3, is SAVISQKPSRDICQRGTSLTIQCQVDSQVTMMFWYRQQPGQSLTLIATANQGSEATYESGFVIDKFPISRPNLTFSTLTVSNMSPEDSSIYLCSVMDREGPTVYGYTFGSGTRLTVV.

This clone showed up just once. The rearrangement joins TRBV5-5 to TRBJ1-2, with TRBD1 identical over 7 bases. CDR1 and CDR2 (germline): SGHKS, YYEKEE (reference sequence). The junction had 4 bases not matched to a gene; V was cut back by 4 bases and J by 4 bases. CDR3 length equals 13 residues. The CDR3 nucleotides read TGTGCCAGCAGCATGACAGGGTTCTATGGCTACACCTTC. It yields the protein CASSMTGFYGYTF.

V gene TRBV7-9 combines with J gene TRBJ1-2; TRBD1 might be the D (5 bases). CDR1 is SEHNR, CDR2 FQNEAQ, per germline (reference sequence). The CDR3 loop spans 14 amino acids. The V end lost 0 bases, the J end lost 8 bases, and 13 bases lay between the germline ends. The CDR3 sequence is CASSLAGDGVGYTF. CDR3 in DNA: TGTGCCAGCAGCTTAGCCGGGGACGGGGTCGGCTACACCTTC.

The V gene is TRBV2, the J gene TRBJ1-4; D might be TRBD1 (6 bases). Trimming pared 6 bases from V and 4 bases from J, leaving 15 bases between. The length of the CDR3 is 15 residues. From germline, CDR1 is SNHLY and CDR2 FYNNEI. CDR3 coding DNA: TGTGCCAGCAGCCTACAGGGACTGGTTAATGAAAAACTGTTTTTT. Its translation is CASSLQGLVNEKLFF.

The chain combines TRBV27 with TRBJ1-6; D is perhaps TRBD1 (6 bases). The V gene's germline CDR1 is MNHEY and CDR2 SMNVEV (reference sequence). The CDR3 has 15 residues. V was shortened by 5 bases and J by 3 bases, with 11 bases between the two germline ends. The CDR3 here is CASSRRTDYNSPLHF. CDR3 DNA sequence: TGTGCCAGCAGTCGCCGGACAGACTATAATTCACCCCTCCACTTT.

The J gene is TRBJ1-1, the V gene TRBV19; a possible D gene is TRBD1 (6 bases). This CDR3 spans 13 amino acids. The V gene lost 7 bases and the J gene lost 6 bases, with 15 bases spanning the gap. Looked up from germline, CDR1 is LNHDA and CDR2 is SQIVND (reference sequence). In DNA form, the CDR3 reads TGTGCCAGTAATTTAGACAGGAGGTCTGAAGCTTTCTTT. Protein product: CASNLDRRSEAFF.

The rearrangement uses TRBV14 and TRBJ2-5; D uncertain. Between the trimmed V and J ends, which lost 1 base and 11 bases, there was a span of 8 bases. The germline CDR1 and CDR2 sequences are SGHDN and FVKESK. CDR3 length equals 11 residues. CDR3 loop: CASSQGPSQYF. For the CDR3, the DNA is TGTGCCAGCAGCCAAGGTCCATCTCAGTACTTC.

This clone appeared a single time. V is TRBV2 and J is TRBJ1-1, with 9 bases aligning to TRBD1. V trimming: 6 bases; J trimming: 4 bases; junction bases outside the gene matches: 3. Germline V gene sequence: CDR1 SNHLY, CDR2 FYNNEI. The CDR3 totals 13 residues. This CDR3 reads CASRETGGTEAFF. The CDR3 region has the DNA TGTGCCAGCAGAGAGACAGGGGGCACTGAAGCTTTCTTT.

V gene TRBV11-2 combines with J gene TRBJ2-2; 8 bases align to TRBD2. V was pared by 0 bases and J by 1 base, with 1 base of the junction left unmatched. CDR1 is SGHAT, CDR2 FQNNGV, per germline. This CDR3 has 16 amino acids. The CDR3 protein is CASSLELAGNTGELFF. CDR3 DNA sequence: TGTGCCAGCAGCTTAGAGCTAGCGGGGAACACCGGGGAGCTGTTTTTT.